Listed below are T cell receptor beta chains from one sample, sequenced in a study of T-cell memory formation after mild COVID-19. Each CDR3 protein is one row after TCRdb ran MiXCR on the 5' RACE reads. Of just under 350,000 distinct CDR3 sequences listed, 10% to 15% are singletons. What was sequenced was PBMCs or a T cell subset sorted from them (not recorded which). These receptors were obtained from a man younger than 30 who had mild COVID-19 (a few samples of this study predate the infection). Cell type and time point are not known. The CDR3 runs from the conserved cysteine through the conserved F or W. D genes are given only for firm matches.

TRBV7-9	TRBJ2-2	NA	CASGRATGELFF
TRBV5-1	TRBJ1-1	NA	CASSLAGRSTEAFF
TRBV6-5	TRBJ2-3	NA	CASSYSHSSTDTQYF
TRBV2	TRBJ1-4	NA	CASISSGEKLFF
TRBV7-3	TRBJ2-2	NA	CASSSTPANTGELFF
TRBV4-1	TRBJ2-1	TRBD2	CASSPGLAHNEQFF
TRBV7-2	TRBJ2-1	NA	CASRPGGLLGNEQFF
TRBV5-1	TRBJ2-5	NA	CASSLGTGAWYQETQYF
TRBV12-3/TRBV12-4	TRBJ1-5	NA	CATTSGLGNQPQHF
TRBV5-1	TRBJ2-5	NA	CASSLELVGTQYF
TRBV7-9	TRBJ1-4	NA	CASSSGGITEKLFF
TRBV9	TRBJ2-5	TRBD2	CASSVDGSGARTQYF
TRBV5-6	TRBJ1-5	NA	CASSLAGVGNQPQHF
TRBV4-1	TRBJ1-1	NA	CASSQDETFF
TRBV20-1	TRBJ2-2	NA	CSASKTADNTGELFF
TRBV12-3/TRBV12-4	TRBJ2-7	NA	CASSLSGPTYELEQYF
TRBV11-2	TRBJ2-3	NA	CASSPHGQWADTQYF